The clone carrying this T cell receptor (beta chain) was detected a few times. The antigen is undetermined. These data belong to a study of Ad26.COV2.S vaccination and SARS-CoV-2 variants. Points from the study as a whole: Breadth, reportedly substantial, characterized the spike-specific CD8+ and CD4+ T cell responses after vaccination.

Produced via immunoSEQ multiplex PCR; TCRdb's table is partial and in-frame only. Among 450,000 to 550,000 clones listed, approximately 92% were seen once. This CDR3 has 14 amino acids. V was pared by 4 bases and J by 3 bases, with 3 bases of the junction left unmatched. Per the germline V gene, CDR1 is SGHKS and CDR2 is YYEKEE (reference sequence). The treatment here: about 20 received Ad26.COV2.S at low or high dose, single or two shots; 5 received placebo; per-sample allocation not given. Each sample was drawn 63 days after the first injection (of vaccine or placebo). The receptor's source is a person between 18 and 65 years old who received the Ad26.COV2.S COVID-19 vaccine or a placebo. The input for sequencing was peripheral blood, taken in a trial of Ad26.COV2.S vaccine versus placebo. The J gene is TRBJ1-5, the V gene TRBV5-5; 8 nucleotides align to TRBD1. The CDR3: CASSQTGANQPQHF. The CDR3 nucleotides are TGTGCCAGCAGCCAGACAGGGGCCAATCAGCCCCAGCATTTT.